The clone carrying this TCR beta chain was seen more than once but under ten times. Its antigen is unidentified. Alongside a J-beta primer mix, a sample-barcoded 5' primer served in a second PCR lasting roughly 6 to 11 cycles. TCRdb ran MiXCR on the 5' RACE reads and lists one entry per CDR3 protein. The sample lists 650,000 to 800,000 distinct CDR3 sequences; around 43% were seen once. These data originate in a study of blood T cells in healthy people across ages. Regarding the study as a whole: Naive T cell percentage and TCR beta diversity correlated strongly.

Samples each yielded at least 5 micrograms of total RNA. The sequenced material came from blood. This TCR derives from a man between 60 and 75 years old in good health.

CDR3 in DNA: TGCGCCAGCAGCCAAGGAGGGCTACCCGCGAACACTGAAGCTTTCTTT. This sequence encodes CASSQGGLPANTEAFF. V and J are TRBV4-1 and TRBJ1-1; D is undetermined. From germline, CDR1 is MGHRA and CDR2 YSYEKL. V was trimmed by 1 base and J by 1 base, leaving 13 bases between them. The CDR3 is made up of 16 amino acids.